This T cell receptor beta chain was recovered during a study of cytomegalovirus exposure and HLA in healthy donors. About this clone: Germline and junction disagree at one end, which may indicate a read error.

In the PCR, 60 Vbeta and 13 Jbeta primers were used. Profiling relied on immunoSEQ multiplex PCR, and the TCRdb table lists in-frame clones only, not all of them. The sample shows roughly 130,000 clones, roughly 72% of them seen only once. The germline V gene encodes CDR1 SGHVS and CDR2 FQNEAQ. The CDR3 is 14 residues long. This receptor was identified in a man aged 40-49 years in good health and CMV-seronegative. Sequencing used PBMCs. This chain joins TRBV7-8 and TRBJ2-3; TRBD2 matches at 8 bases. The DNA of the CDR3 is TGTGTCAGCAGTACCGGGACTAGGTCAGATACGCAGTATTTT. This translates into CVSSTGTRSDTQYF.